This T cell receptor (beta chain) was identified in a study of cytomegalovirus exposure and HLA in healthy donors (dated by TCRdb to about 2017). About the full investigation: An earlier analysis of approximately 640 of the donors reported approximately 290 Gb of sequence data and 100 million to 140 million unique TCR beta sequences from some 180 million T cells. In a later analysis, previously published TCR beta repertoires from 550 to 750 donors were re-analyzed and high-resolution HLA genotyping was added so that TCR occurrence patterns could be studied. Typing coverage differed by locus: A, B, C, DRB1 and DQB1 were typed in roughly 620-640 donors, DQA1 in about 550, DPA1 in roughly 590, and DPB1 in about 450. Among 398 genotyped donors of the cohort, an average of around 240,000 unique TCR beta nucleotide sequences were sequenced per donor, roughly a sixth of them non-productive. About five DR-DQ haplotypes were handled as single units for association and clustering, since linkage in the cohort was strong. The aim of the study was to test whether cataloging public T cell receptors could identify signatures of past pathogen exposure. Donor age, sex, ethnicity and CMV serostatus were collected together with the repertoire data. Using immunosequencing, the study profiled T cell repertoires from fewer than 850 subjects and related those repertoires to cytomegalovirus serostatus. Every discovery cohort repertoire had been produced on one sequencing platform. Rather than using new phenotypic data, the later analysis identified candidate immune exposures from TCR beta sequences and from how often those sequences occurred across donors. An early release covering 550 to 700 HLA-typed donors comprised approximately 300 gigabases of sequencing data and 85 million to 100 million unique TCR sequences. HLA typing covered class I and class II loci at four-digit resolution. Besides the first cohort of roughly 660 subjects, a separate validation cohort made up of 120 different subjects was used. To predict cytomegalovirus infection status, the study combined high-throughput TCR immunosequencing, statistical association of individual TCRs with disease status, and machine learning. Among the roughly 400 genotyped donors, about 85% belonged to the genetic ancestry cluster associated with self-reported Caucasian donors. A later genetic analysis took genome-wide SNP genotypes for about 55% of the roughly 700 donors and used that subset as a discovery cohort. An earlier analysis of some 600 of the donors applied high-throughput TCR beta sequencing to assess whether each TCR beta V gene segment acted as functional or pseudogenic.

Remarks on this clone: The clone's antigen remains unknown. Base quality data are lacking; no much larger clone is found one base away.

The cohort consisted of 600 or so healthy bone marrow donors. Cohort members were all nominally healthy when sampled, although unrecorded immune exposures were likely present. The donor tested CMV seronegative and was one of the 352 seronegative cohort members. A peripheral blood sample was collected from each donor, and TCR beta sequencing was performed on peripheral blood mononuclear cells. Genomic DNA was extracted from the blood cell samples with the Qiagen DNeasy Blood Extraction Kit. The library was prepared using the immunoSEQ multiplex PCR assay. For the multiplex PCR, a mixture combining 60 forward primers for TCR Vbeta segments and 13 reverse primers for TCR Jbeta segments was used. The CDR3 region of rearranged TCR beta genes was amplified from genomic DNA with a multiplex PCR assay. Amplified TCR beta libraries were sequenced as 87-base-pair reads on the Illumina HiSeq System. The paper's processing steps were these. A later analysis counted about 76 million unique TCR beta chains across the 666 repertoires, and around 12 million of these chains were shared by at least two donors. A nearest-neighbor algorithm error-corrected the raw reads and collapsed the reads into unique sequences, merging closely related sequences to remove PCR and sequencing errors. To assign V, D and J gene segments, CDR3 sequences were aligned to IMGT reference sequences. For a sequence to be retained, a match of at least six nucleotides to both a V gene segment and a J gene segment was required. Rearrangements were classified as productive when the CDR3 lacked stop codons and remained in frame with V and J, and all other rearrangements were classified as non-productive. Following IMGT convention, CDR3 was defined as the stretch from the second conserved V-encoded cysteine to the conserved J-encoded phenylalanine. Sequences without an unambiguous match to a single V gene segment were excluded from the earlier analysis of 450 to 750 of the donors. An earlier analysis of fewer than 750 of the donors classified V segments as functional when productive rearrangements were above 56.7% and as segregating when the standard deviation between donors was above 5%. A statistical classification framework was built to diagnose cytomegalovirus status from the catalog of TCR beta chain sequences. In a later analysis, TCR nucleotide sequences were compared against IMGT/GENE-DB human TR gene sequences so that V and J genes could be assigned. Using the TCRdist pipeline, a later analysis assigned CDR3 sequences along with most-parsimonious VDJ recombination scenarios. In a later analysis, each TCR beta chain was defined by its CDR3 amino acid sequence together with its V-gene family, and reads lacking a unique V-gene family were excluded. A later analysis removed 500 to 650 highly shared, low-generation-probability nucleotide sequences to deal with suspected cross-contamination and a sequencing artifact. A later analysis calculated a clonal expansion index for each public chain from normalized within-repertoire ranks of inferred template counts. A later analysis computed generation probabilities with a VDJ recombination model fitted to out-of-frame rearrangements, and checked the results against IGoR. In a later analysis, hypergeometric tests were used to score TCR-TCR, TCR-HLA and TCR-CMV co-occurrence, with a repertoire-size bias correction applied to TCR pairs. A later analysis estimated false discovery rates by permuting HLA or CMV assignments 20 times. In a later analysis, co-occurring TCRs were grouped using DBSCAN, with TCRdist sequence similarity added in when clustering inside HLA-allele-positive subsets. For co-occurrence clustering, repertoires with fewer than 30,000 or more than 120,000 public chains were excluded, along with roughly five repertoires with anomalous nucleotide sharing. What TCRdb holds here is the immuneACCESS table cut down to in-frame rearrangements. Part of the clones is not present; checked against another copy, under half of the missing clones reflect an unresolved V gene, and the others are unexplained. That table gives V, J and clone size, and the DNA gave D and trimming. The sample contains 210,000 or so clones, roughly 85% of them found a single time. Clones ranked in the top ten supply roughly 2% of the sample.

Summary of the overall study and its limitations: In a later analysis, HLA-associated TCR beta chains were found to be more clonally expanded and to have lower generation probabilities than equally common non-associated chains. The sequencing pipeline was judged likely to have produced a cluster of highly shared sequence variants as a technical artifact. The authors suggested that the approach could potentially be extended to other disease states and immunological phenotypes. A later analysis reported that several top co-occurrence clusters appeared linked to parvovirus B19, influenza, CMV and Epstein-Barr virus. An association between a missense DCLRE1C variant and V-gene and J-gene trimming of TCR beta chains was found in a later genetic analysis and replicated in an independent cohort. A later analysis found that most CMV-associated TCR beta chains appeared HLA-restricted, with HLA associations seemingly driven largely by CMV exposure. Over 15 rarely observed V segments, including chromosome 9 orphons, were excluded from the earlier analysis of about 610 of the donors because counts were too low. The study gave a list of about 150 TCR beta chains associated with cytomegalovirus. A few of the identified cytomegalovirus-associated TCR beta chains were confirmed in vitro to be specific for cytomegalovirus antigens. Compared with the roughly 700-donor mean, donors in an Asian-associated ancestry cluster had fewer N-insertions in productive TCRs, according to a later genetic analysis. While some public TCRs were present in many individuals, most TCR sequences turned up only very rarely across donors. An earlier analysis of around 500 of the donors showed that most TCR beta V segments appeared in productive rearrangements either about 90% or about 30% of the time, which broadly matched IMGT annotations. A later analysis found that TCR association rates varied across HLA loci, with DRB1 alleles showing the most associated TCRs and HLA-C alleles the fewest. Correlated functional status among segregating V segments might be attributable to linkage disequilibrium, but an unknown experimental factor could not be ruled out. Roughly uniform sequencing depth across donors was assumed in presence/absence analyses, although this assumption may not hold. In both the original and validation cohorts, the classifier was reported to diagnose cytomegalovirus status with high specificity and sensitivity. Strong co-occurrence of HLA alleles, especially DR and DQ, made assigning TCR associations to individual alleles difficult. Because HLA typing was missing for some donors at each locus, association tests included only the typed subset. For the cohort, immune exposure information was limited to CMV serostatus. A further reported finding was that TCR beta sequences accurately predicted the HLA-A and HLA-B alleles for most subjects in the first cohort. In this cohort, only TCR beta chains were sequenced, and detectable features were limited by the absence of alpha or paired-chain data. At a false discovery rate of 0.05, a later analysis linked fewer than 20,000 TCR beta sequences to specific HLA alleles.

The source is a man younger than 30 in good health and CMV-seronegative. Sequencing was performed on PBMCs.

This receptor carries the CDR3 CASSDGQAYGYTF. The nucleotide sequence is given as TGTGCCAGCAGTGATGGACAGGCCTATGGCTACACCTTC. The rearrangement combines TRBV5-6 with TRBJ1-2, with 7 middle bases fitting TRBD1. According to the germline V gene, CDR1 reads SGHDT and CDR2 reads YYEEEE. V loses 5 bases at its end and J loses 4 bases; junction bases beyond the gene matches: 5. The cysteine opens and the phenylalanine closes a CDR3 of 13 amino acids. Only the CDR3 DNA stays, 39 bases, in frame from base 1.